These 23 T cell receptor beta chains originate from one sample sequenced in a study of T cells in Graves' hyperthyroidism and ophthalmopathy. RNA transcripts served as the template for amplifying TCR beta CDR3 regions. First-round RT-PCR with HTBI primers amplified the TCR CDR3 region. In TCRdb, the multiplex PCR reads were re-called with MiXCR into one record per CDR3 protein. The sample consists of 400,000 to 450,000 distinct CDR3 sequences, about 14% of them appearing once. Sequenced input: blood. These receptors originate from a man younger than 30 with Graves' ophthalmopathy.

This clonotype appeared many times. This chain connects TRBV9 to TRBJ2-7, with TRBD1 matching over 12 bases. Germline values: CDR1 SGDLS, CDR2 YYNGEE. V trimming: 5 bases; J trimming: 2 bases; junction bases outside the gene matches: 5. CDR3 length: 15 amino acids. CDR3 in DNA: TGTGCCAGCAGTGTGGGACAGGGGGCTACCTACGAGCAGTACTTC. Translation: CASSVGQGATYEQYF.

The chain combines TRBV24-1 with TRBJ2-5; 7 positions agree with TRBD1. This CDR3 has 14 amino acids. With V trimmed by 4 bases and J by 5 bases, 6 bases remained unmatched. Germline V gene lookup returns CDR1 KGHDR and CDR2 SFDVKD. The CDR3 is CATSDQTGHETQYF. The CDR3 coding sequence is TGTGCCACCAGTGACCAGACAGGGCACGAGACCCAGTACTTC.

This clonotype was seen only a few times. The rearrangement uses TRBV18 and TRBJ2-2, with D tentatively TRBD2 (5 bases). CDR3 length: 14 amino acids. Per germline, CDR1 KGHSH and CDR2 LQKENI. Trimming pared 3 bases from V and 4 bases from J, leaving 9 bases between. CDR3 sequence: CASSPRATTGELFF. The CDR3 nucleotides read TGTGCCAGCTCACCGAGGGCCACCACCGGGGAGCTGTTTTTT.

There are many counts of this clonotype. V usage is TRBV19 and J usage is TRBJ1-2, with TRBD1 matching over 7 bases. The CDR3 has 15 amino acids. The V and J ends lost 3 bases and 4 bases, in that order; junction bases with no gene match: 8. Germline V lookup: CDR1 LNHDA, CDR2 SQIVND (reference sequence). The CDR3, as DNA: TGTGCCAGTAGTATCTCCGGGACAGCCATCTATGGCTACACCTTC. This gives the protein CASSISGTAIYGYTF.

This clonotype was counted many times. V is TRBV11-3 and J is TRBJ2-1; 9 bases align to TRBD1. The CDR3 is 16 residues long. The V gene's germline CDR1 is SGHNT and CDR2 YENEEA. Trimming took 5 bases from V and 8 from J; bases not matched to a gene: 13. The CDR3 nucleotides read TGTGCCAGCAGCCCACCTCGCCGGGACAGGGCACATGAGCAGTTCTTC. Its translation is CASSPPRRDRAHEQFF.

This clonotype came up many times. Here the CDR3 DNA reads TGTGCCAGCTCACCACCGCCAGGACAACCCGGGGAGCTGTTTTTT. Protein: CASSPPPGQPGELFF. The chain employs TRBV18 and TRBJ2-2, with TRBD1 as a possible D gene (5 bases). CDR1 KGHSH and CDR2 LQKENI come from the germline V gene. Trimming cost V 0 bases and J 6 bases, with 11 bases left between them. The CDR3 is 15 residues long.

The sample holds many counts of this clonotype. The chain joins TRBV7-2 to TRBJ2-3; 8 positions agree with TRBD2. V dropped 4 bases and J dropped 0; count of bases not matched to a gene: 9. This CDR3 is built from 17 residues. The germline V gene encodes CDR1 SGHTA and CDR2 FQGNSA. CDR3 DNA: TGTGCCAGCAGCTCCTGGCCCCGGGGGGGAAGCACAGATACGCAGTATTTT. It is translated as CASSSWPRGGSTDTQYF.

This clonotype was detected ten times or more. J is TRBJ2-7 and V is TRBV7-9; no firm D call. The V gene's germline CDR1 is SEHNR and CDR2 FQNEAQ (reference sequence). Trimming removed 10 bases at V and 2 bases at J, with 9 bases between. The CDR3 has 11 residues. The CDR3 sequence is CATEVTYEQYF. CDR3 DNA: TGTGCCACCGAGGTTACCTACGAGCAGTACTTC.

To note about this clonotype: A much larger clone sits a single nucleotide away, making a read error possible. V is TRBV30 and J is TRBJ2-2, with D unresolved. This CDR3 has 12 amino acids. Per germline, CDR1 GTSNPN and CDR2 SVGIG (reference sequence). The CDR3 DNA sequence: TGTACCTGTCCCGCGAAGGTCGGGGAGCTGTTTTTT. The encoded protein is CTCPAKVGELFF.

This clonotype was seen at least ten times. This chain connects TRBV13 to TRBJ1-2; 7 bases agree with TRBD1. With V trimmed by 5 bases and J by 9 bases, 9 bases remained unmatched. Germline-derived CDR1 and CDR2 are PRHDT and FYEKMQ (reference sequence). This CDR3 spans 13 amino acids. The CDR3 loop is CASSTRGKISYTF. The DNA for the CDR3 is TGTGCCAGCAGCACCAGGGGGAAGATAAGCTACACCTTC.

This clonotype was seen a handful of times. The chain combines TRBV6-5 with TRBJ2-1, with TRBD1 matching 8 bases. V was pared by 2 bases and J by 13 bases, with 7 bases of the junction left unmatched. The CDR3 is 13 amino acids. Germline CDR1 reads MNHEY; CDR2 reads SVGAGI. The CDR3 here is CASSYQPTGEQFF. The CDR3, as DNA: TGTGCCAGCAGTTACCAGCCGACAGGGGAACAGTTCTTC.

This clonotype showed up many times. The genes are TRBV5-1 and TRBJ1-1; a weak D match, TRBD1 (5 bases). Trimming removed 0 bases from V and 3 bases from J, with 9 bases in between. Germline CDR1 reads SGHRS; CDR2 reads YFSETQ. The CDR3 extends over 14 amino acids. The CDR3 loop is CASSLGGGDTEAFF. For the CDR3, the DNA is TGCGCCAGCAGCTTGGGCGGGGGGGACACTGAAGCTTTCTTT.

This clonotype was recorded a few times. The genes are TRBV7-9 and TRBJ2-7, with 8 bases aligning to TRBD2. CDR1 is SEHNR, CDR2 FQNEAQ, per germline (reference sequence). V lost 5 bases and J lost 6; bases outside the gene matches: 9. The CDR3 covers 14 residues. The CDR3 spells CASSRREGVPEQYF. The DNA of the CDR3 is TGTGCCAGCAGCCGTCGGGAGGGAGTACCCGAGCAGTACTTC.

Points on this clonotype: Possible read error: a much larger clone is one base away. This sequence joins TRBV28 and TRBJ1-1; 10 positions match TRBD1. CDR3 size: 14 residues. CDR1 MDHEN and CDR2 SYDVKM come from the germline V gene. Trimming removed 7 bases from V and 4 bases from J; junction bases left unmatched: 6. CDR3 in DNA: TGTGCCAGCAACGACAGGGGGCTAGGCACTGAAGCTTTCTTT. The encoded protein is CASNDRGLGTEAFF.

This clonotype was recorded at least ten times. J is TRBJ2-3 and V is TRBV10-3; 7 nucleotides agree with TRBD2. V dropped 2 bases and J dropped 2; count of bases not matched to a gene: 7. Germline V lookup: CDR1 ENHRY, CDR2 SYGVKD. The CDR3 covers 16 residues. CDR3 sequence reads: CAISERSAGHTDTQYF. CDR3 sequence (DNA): TGTGCCATCAGTGAGAGGTCAGCGGGGCACACAGATACGCAGTATTTT.

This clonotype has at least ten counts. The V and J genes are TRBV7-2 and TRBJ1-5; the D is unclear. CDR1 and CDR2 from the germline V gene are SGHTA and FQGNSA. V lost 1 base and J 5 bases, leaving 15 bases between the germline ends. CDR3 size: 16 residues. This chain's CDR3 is CASSLVGSTADQPQHF. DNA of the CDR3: TGTGCCAGCAGCTTAGTAGGCTCCACGGCAGATCAGCCCCAGCATTTT.

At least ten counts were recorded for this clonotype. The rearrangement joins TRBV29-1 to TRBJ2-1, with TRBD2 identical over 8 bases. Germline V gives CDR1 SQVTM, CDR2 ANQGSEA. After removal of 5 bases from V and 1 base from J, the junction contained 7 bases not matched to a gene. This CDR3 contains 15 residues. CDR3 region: CSVCAGGVSYNEQFF. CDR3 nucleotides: TGCAGCGTTTGCGCGGGAGGTGTTTCCTACAATGAGCAGTTCTTC.

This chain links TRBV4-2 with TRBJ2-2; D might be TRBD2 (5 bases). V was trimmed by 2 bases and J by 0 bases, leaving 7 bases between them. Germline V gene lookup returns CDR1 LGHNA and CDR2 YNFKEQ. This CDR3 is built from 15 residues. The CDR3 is CASSQWEPNTGELFF. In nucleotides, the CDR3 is TGTGCCAGCAGCCAATGGGAGCCGAACACCGGGGAGCTGTTTTTT.

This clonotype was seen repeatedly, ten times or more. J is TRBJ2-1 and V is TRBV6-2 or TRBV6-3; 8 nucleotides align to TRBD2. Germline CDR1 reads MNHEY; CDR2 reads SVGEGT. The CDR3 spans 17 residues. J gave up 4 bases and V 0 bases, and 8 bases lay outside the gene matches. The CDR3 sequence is CASSYSLSGMWYNEQFF. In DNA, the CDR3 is TGTGCCAGCAGTTACTCCCTTAGCGGGATGTGGTACAATGAGCAGTTCTTC.

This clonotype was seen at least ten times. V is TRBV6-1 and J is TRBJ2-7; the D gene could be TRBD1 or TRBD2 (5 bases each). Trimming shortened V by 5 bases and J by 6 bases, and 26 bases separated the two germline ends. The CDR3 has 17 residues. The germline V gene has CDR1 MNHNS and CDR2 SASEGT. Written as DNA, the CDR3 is TGTGCCAGCAGTCCCCAGACGACTACAGGCTCACCCCTCGAGCAGTACTTC. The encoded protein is CASSPQTTTGSPLEQYF.

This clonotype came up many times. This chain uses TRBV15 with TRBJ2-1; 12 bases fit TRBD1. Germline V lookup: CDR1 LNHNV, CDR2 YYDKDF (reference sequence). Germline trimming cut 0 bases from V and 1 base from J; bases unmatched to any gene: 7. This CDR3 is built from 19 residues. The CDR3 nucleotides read TGTGCCACCAGCAGAGATCCGGGACAGGGGGCTGGATCCTACAATGAGCAGTTCTTC. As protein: CATSRDPGQGAGSYNEQFF.

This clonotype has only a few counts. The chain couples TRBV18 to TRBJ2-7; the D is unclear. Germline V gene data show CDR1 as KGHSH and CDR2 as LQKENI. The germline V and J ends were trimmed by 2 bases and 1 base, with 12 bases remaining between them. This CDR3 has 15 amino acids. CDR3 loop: CASSPGMDPSYEQYF. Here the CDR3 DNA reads TGTGCCAGCTCACCAGGAATGGACCCGTCCTACGAGCAGTACTTC.

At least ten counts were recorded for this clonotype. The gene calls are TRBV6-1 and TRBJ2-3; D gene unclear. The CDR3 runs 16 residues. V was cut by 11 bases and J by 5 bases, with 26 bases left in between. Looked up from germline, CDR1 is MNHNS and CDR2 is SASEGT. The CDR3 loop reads CAAGERAIKQQDTQYF. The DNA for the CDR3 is TGTGCCGCTGGAGAAAGGGCGATCAAACAGCAAGATACGCAGTATTTT.